A single sample is the source of the 3 T cell receptor beta chains below, sequenced in a study of cytomegalovirus exposure and HLA in healthy donors. The PCR ran on 60 Vbeta and 13 Jbeta primers. The method was immunoSEQ multiplex PCR; TCRdb's version includes in-frame clones alone and lacks a portion of them. The sample lists 110,000 to 150,000 clones, around 76% occurring once. Source material: PBMCs. These receptors originate from a man in his late teens or twenties in good health and CMV-seronegative.

V usage is TRBV18 and J usage is TRBJ1-1; 9 bases are shared with TRBD1. The germline gives CDR1 KGHSH, CDR2 LQKENI. V trimming: 4 bases; J trimming: 1 base; junction bases outside the gene matches: 4. The CDR3 length is 15 residues. In nucleotides, the CDR3 is TGTGCCAGCTCACGGGACAGGGTAGGGAACACTGAAGCTTTCTTT. Its translation: CASSRDRVGNTEAFF. Looking up the rest from reference TRBV18 and TRBJ1-1 gives the full variable domain: NAGVMQNPRHLVRRRGQEARLRCSPMKGHSHVYWYRQLPEEGLKFMVYLQKENIIDESGMPKERFSAEFPKEGPSILRIQQVVRGDSAAYFCASSRDRVGNTEAFFGQGTRLTVV.

Concerning this clone itself: The sample has other DNA sequences that encode this CDR3 too. V and J are TRBV27 and TRBJ2-1, with 9 bases that match TRBD1. This CDR3 is 14 amino acids long. The trim removed 6 bases at V and 7 bases at J, leaving 7 bases unmatched. CDR1 MNHEY and CDR2 SMNVEV come from the germline V gene (reference sequence). CDR3 sequence: CASSFGQGTNEQFF. In DNA form, the CDR3 reads TGTGCCAGCAGCTTTGGACAGGGGACGAATGAGCAGTTCTTC.

The rearrangement links TRBV28 to TRBJ1-4, with 7 bases aligning to TRBD1. Trimming removed 8 bases from V and 7 bases from J; junction bases left unmatched: 7. The CDR3 consists of 13 residues. The germline V gene encodes CDR1 MDHEN and CDR2 SYDVKM. CDR3 nucleotides: TGTGCCAGCCAGGCCTCAGGGGGTGAAAAACTGTTTTTT. This gives the protein CASQASGGEKLFF.